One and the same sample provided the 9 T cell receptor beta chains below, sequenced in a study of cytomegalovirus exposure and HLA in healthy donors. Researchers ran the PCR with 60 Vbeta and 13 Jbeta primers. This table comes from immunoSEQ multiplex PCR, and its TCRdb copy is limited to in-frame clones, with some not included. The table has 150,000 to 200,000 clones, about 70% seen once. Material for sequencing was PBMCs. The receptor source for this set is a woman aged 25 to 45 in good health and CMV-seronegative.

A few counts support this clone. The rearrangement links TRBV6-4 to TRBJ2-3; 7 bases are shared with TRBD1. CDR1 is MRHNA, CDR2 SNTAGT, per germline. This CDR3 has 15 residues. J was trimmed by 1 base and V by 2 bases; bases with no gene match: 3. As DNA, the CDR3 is TGTGCCAGCAGTGACAACAGGGGAGGCACAGATACGCAGTATTTT. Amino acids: CASSDNRGGTDTQYF.

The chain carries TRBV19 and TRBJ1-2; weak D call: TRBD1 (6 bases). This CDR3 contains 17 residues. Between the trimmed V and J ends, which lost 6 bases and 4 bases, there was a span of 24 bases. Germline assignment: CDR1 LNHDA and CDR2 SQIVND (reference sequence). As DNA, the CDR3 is TGTGCCAGTAGAGTTGGACAGAGAGTAAATCCCGTCTATGGCTACACCTTC. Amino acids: CASRVGQRVNPVYGYTF.

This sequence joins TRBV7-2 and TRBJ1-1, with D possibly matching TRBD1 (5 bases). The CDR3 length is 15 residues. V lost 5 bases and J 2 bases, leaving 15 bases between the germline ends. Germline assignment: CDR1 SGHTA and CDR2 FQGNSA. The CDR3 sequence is CASSRRTIYNTEAFF. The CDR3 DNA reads TGTGCCAGCAGCCGCCGGACAATCTATAACACTGAAGCTTTCTTT.

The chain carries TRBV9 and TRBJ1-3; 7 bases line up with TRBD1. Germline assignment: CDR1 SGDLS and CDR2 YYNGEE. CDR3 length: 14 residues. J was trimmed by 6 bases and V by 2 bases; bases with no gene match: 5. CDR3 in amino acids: CASSVRGLENTIYF. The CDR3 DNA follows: TGTGCCAGCAGCGTGAGGGGGCTTGAAAACACCATATATTTT.

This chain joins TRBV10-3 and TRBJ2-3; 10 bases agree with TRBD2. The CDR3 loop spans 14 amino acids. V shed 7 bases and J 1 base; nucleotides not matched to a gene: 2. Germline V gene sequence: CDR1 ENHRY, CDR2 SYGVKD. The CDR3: CAINLAGGTDTQYF. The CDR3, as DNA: TGTGCCATCAACCTAGCGGGGGGCACAGATACGCAGTATTTT.

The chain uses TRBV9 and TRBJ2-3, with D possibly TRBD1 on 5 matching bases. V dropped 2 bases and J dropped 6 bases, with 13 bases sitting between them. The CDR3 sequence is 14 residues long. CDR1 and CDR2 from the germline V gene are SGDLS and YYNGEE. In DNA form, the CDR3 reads TGTGCCAGCAGCGTCACGGCAGGGTCGGATACGCAGTATTTT. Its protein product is CASSVTAGSDTQYF.

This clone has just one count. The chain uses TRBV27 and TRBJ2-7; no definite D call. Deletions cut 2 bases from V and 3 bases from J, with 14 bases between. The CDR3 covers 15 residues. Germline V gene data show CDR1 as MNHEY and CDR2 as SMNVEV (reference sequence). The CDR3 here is CASSLVRVTLYEQYF. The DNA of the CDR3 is TGTGCCAGCAGTTTAGTACGGGTAACCCTCTACGAGCAGTACTTC.

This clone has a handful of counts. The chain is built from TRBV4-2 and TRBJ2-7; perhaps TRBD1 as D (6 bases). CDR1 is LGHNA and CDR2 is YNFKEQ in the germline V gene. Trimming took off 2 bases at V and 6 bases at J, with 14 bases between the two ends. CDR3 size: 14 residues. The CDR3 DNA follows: TGTGCCAGCAGCCAAACTACACAGGGTTCCGAGCAGTACTTC. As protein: CASSQTTQGSEQYF.

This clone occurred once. The chain's CDR3 is CASSYGTGSLYEQYF. The CDR3 DNA reads TGTGCCAGCAGTTACGGGACAGGAAGTTTATACGAGCAGTACTTC. The chain couples TRBV6-5 to TRBJ2-7; 8 bases map to TRBD1. Germline loops: CDR1 MNHEY, CDR2 SVGAGI. V shed 2 bases and J 4 bases; nucleotides not matched to a gene: 7. The CDR3 is 15 amino acids.